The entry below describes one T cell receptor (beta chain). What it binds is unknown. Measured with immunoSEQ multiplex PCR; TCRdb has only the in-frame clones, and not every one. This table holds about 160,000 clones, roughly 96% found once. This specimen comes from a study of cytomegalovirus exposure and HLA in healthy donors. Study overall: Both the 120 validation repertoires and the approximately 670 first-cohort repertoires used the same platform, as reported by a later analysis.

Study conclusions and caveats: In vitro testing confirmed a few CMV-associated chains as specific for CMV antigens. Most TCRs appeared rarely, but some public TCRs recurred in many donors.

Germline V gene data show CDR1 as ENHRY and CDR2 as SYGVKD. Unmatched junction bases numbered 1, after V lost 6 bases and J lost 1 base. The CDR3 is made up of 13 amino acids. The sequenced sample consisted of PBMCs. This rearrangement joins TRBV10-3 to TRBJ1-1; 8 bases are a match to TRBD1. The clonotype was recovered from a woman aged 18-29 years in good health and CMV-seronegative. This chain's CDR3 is CAIRQGGNTEAFF. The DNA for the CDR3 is TGTGCCATCAGACAGGGGGGGAACACTGAAGCTTTCTTT.